The entry below describes one T cell receptor beta chain. The data stem from a study of STAT5B mutations in CD4+ large granular lymphocyte leukemia. The authors' processing: A clonotype over 5% of the repertoire counted as a possible leukemic clone, some 62 overall. Sequenced by immunoSEQ multiplex PCR; TCRdb stores in-frame clones only, minus some. The V and J calls and clone size were taken over from that table, and D and trimming were inferred from the DNA. The sample holds approximately 8,100 clones, 76% seen once. After removal of 4 bases from V and 10 bases from J, the junction contained 11 bases not matched to a gene. Germline V gives CDR1 SGHRS, CDR2 YFSETQ. CDR3 length equals 15 residues.

This TCR came from a woman aged 55-75 years with CD4+ T-cell large granular lymphocyte leukemia. The rearrangement links TRBV5-1 to TRBJ2-1; 10 nucleotides match TRBD2. Sequencing was carried out using PBMCs. CDR3 bases: TGCGCCAGCAGCCCGGAAGCGGGAGGGCCTGGGGAGCAGTTCTTC. This codes for CASSPEAGGPGEQFF. Using reference TRBV5-1 and TRBJ2-1 for the parts outside the CDR3, the full variable domain is KAGVTQTPRYLIKTRGQQVTLSCSPISGHRSVSWYQQTPGQGLQFLFEYFSETQRNKGNFPGRFSGRQFSNSRSEMNVSTLELGDSALYLCASSPEAGGPGEQFFGPGTRLTVL.